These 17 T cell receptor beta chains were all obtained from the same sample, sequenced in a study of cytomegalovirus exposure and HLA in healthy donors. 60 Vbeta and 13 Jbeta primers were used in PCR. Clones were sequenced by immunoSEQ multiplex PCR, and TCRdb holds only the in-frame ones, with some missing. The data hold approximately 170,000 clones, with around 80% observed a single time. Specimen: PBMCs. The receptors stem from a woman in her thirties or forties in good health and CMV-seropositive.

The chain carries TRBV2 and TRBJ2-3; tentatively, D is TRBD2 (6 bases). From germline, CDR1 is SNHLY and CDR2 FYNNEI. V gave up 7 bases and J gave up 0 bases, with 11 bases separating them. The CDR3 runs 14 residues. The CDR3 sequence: CASKGGDSTDTQYF. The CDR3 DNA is TGTGCCAGCAAGGGAGGAGATAGCACAGATACGCAGTATTTT.

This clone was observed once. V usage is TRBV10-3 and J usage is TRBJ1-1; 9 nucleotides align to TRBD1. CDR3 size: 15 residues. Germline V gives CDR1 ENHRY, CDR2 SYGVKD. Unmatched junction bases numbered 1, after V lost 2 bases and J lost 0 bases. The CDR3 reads CAISEGTGMNTEAFF. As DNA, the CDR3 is TGTGCCATCAGTGAGGGGACAGGGATGAACACTGAAGCTTTCTTT.

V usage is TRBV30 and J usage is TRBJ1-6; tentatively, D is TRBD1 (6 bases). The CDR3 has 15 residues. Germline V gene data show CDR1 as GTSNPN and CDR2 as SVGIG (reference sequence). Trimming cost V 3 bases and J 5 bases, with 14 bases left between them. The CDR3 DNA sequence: TGTGCCTGGAGGAACGGACAGACTAATAATTCACCCCTCCACTTT. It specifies CAWRNGQTNNSPLHF.

This chain's CDR3 is CASSLLDRDHTEAFF. For the CDR3, the DNA is TGTGCCAGCAGCCTCCTGGACAGGGACCACACTGAAGCTTTCTTT. The J gene is TRBJ1-1, the V gene TRBV14; 8 bases are a match to TRBD1. Germline V gene sequence: CDR1 SGHDN, CDR2 FVKESK. With V trimmed by 4 bases and J by 3 bases, 7 bases remained unmatched. This CDR3 spans 15 amino acids.

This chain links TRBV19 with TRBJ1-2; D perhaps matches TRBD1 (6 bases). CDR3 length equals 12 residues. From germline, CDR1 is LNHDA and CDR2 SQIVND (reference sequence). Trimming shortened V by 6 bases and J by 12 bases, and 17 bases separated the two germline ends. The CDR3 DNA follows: TGTGCCAGTAGCCCCCGTGGGGGCCCTCACACCTTC. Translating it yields CASSPRGGPHTF.

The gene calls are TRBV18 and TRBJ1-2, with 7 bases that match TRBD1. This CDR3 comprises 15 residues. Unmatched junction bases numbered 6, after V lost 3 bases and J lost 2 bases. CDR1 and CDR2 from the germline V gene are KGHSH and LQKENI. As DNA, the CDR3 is TGTGCCAGCTCACCGACAGGGACCGCCAACTATGGCTACACCTTC. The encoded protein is CASSPTGTANYGYTF. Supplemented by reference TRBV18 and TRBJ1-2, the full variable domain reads NAGVMQNPRHLVRRRGQEARLRCSPMKGHSHVYWYRQLPEEGLKFMVYLQKENIIDESGMPKERFSAEFPKEGPSILRIQQVVRGDSAAYFCASSPTGTANYGYTFGSGTRLTVV.

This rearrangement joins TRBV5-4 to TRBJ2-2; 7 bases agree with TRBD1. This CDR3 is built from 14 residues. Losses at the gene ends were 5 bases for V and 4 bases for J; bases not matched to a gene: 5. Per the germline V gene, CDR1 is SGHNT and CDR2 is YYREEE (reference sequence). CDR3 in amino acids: CASSLDRSTGELFF. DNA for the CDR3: TGTGCCAGCAGTCTGGACAGGAGCACCGGGGAGCTGTTTTTT. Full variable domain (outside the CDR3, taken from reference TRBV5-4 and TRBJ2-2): ETGVTQSPTHLIKTRGQQVTLRCSSQSGHNTVSWYQQALGQGPQFIFQYYREEENGRGNFPPRFSGLQFPNYSSELNVNALELDDSALYLCASSLDRSTGELFFGEGSRLTVL.

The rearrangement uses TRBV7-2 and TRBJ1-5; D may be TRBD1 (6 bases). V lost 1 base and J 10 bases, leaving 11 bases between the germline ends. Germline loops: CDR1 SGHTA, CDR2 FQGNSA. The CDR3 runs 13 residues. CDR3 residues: CASSLDRVTPQHF. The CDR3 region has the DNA TGTGCCAGCAGCTTAGACAGGGTAACCCCCCAGCATTTT.

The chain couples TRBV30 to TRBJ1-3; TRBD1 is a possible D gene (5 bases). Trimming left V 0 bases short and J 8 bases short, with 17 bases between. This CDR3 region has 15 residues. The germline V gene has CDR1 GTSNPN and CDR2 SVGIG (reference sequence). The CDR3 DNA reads TGTGCCTGGAGTGTACGACGGGGGTTTGGGGACACCATATATTTT. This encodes CAWSVRRGFGDTIYF.

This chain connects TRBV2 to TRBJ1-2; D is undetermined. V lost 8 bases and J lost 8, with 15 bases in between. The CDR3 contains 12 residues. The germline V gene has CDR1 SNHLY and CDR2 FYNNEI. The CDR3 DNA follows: TGTGCCAGCGCCCGACGGGGAGGCGGCTACACCTTC. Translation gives CASARRGGGYTF.

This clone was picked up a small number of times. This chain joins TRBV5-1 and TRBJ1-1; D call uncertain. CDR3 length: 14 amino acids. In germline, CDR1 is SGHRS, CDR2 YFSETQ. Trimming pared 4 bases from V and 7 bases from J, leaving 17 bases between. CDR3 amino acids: CASSTGVPSGEAFF. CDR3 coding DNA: TGCGCCAGCAGCACCGGGGTCCCTAGTGGTGAAGCTTTCTTT.

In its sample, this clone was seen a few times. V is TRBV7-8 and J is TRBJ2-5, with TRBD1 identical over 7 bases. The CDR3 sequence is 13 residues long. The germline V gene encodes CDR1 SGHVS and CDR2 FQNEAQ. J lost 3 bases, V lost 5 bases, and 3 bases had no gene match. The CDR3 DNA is TGTGCCAGCAGCCCGGGACAGAAAGAGACCCAGTACTTC. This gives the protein CASSPGQKETQYF.

CDR3 loop: CASRTGQGTYNEQFF. CDR3 sequence (DNA): TGCGCCAGCAGAACGGGACAGGGGACCTACAATGAGCAGTTCTTC. V and J are TRBV5-1 and TRBJ2-1; 10 bases match TRBD1. The CDR3 spans 15 residues. The germline gives CDR1 SGHRS, CDR2 YFSETQ. V shed 5 bases and J 2 bases; nucleotides not matched to a gene: 4.

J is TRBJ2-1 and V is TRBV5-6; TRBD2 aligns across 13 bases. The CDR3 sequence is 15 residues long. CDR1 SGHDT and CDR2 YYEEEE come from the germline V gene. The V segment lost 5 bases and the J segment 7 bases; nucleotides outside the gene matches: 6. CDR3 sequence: CASSSGTSGTNEQFF. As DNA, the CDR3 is TGTGCCAGCAGTTCAGGGACTAGCGGGACTAATGAGCAGTTCTTC.

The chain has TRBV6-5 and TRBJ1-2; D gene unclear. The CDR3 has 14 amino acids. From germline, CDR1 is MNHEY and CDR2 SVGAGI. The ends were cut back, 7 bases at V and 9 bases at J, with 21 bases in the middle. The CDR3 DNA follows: TGTGCCAGCACCCTACGTGGTCAGGCGTTGAGCTACACCTTC. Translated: CASTLRGQALSYTF.

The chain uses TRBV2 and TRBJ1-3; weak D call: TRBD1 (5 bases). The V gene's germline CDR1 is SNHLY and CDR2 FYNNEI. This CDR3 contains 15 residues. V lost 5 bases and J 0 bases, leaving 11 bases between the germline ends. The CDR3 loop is CASSPDRRSGNTIYF. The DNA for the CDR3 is TGTGCCAGCAGTCCCGACAGACGCTCTGGAAACACCATATATTTT.

CDR3 bases: TGTGCCAGCAGCGTACAAGGAAACACCATATATTTT. Its protein is CASSVQGNTIYF. The J gene is TRBJ1-3, the V gene TRBV9; D gene unclear. V lost 1 base to trimming and J lost 4 bases, with 3 bases between them. Per germline, CDR1 SGDLS and CDR2 YYNGEE. The CDR3 runs 12 residues.